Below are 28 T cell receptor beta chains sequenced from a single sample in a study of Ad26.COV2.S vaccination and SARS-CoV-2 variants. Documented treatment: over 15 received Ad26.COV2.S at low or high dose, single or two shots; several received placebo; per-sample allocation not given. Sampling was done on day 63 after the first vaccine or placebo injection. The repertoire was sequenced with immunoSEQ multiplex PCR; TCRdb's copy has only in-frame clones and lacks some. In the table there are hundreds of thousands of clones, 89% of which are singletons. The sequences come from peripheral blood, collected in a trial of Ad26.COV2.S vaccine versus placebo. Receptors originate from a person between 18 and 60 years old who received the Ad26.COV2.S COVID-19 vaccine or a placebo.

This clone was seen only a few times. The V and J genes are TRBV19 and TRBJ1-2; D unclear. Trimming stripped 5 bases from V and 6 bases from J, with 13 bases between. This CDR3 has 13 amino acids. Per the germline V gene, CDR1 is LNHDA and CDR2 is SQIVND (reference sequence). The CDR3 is CASSSKGRDGYTF. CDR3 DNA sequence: TGTGCCAGTAGTTCGAAAGGGCGCGATGGCTACACCTTC.

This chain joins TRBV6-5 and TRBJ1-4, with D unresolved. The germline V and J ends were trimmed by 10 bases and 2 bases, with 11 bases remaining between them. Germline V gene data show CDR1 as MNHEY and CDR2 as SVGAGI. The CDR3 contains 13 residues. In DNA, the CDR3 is TGTGCCACCAAGGGTAGGACTAATGAAAAACTGTTTTTT. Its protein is CATKGRTNEKLFF.

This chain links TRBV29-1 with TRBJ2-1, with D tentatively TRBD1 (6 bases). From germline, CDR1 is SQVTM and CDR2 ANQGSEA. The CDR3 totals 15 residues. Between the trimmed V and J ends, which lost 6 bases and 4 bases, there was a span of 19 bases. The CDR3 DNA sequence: TGCAGCGTGTCAAAGGGGGAAAGGATATACAATGAGCAGTTCTTC. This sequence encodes CSVSKGERIYNEQFF.

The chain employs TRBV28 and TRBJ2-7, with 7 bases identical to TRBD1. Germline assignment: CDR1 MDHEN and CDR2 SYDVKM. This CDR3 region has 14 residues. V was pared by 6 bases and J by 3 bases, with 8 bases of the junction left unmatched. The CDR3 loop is CASRTGTVSYEQYF. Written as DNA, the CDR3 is TGTGCCAGCAGAACCGGGACAGTAAGCTACGAGCAGTACTTC.

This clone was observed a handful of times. The CDR3 DNA reads TGTGCCAGCAGCTCCGGAGAGTCCTACGAGCAGTACTTC. Amino acid sequence: CASSSGESYEQYF. This chain connects TRBV7-3 to TRBJ2-7; no definite D call. The germline V gene encodes CDR1 SGHTA and CDR2 FQGTGA. The CDR3 extends over 13 amino acids. Trimming stripped 4 bases from V and 1 base from J, with 8 bases between.

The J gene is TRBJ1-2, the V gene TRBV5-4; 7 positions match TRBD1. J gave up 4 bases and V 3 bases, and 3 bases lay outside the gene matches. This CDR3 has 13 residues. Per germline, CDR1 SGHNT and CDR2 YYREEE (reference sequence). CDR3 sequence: CASSSGGLYGYTF. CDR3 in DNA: TGTGCCAGCAGCTCAGGGGGGCTCTATGGCTACACCTTC.

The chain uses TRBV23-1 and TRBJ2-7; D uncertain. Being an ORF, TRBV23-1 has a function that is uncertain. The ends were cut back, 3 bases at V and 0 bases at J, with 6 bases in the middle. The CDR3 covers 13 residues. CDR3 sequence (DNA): TGCGCCAGCAGTCAGCGGTACTCCTACGAGCAGTACTTC. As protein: CASSQRYSYEQYF.

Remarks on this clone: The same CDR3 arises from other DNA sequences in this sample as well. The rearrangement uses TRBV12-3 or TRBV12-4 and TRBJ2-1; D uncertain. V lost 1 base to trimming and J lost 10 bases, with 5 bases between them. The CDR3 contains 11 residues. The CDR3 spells CASSLGVEQFF. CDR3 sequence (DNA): TGTGCCAGCAGTTTAGGGGTAGAGCAGTTCTTC.

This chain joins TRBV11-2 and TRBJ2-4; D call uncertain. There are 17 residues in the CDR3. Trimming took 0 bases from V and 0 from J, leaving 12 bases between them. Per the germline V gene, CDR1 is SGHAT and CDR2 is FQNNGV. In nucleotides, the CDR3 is TGTGCCAGCAGCTTAGAATTCAGCCTCCTAGCCAAAAACATTCAGTACTTC. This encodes CASSLEFSLLAKNIQYF.

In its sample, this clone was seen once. In nucleotides, the CDR3 is TGTGCCAGCAGTGAATTCGGGACTAGCGGGAGCGGCGATACGCAGTATTTT. Its protein is CASSEFGTSGSGDTQYF. The chain uses TRBV25-1 and TRBJ2-3; 14 nucleotides agree with TRBD2. This CDR3 is built from 17 residues. Germline V gives CDR1 MGHDK, CDR2 SYGVNS. The trim removed 1 base at V and 6 bases at J, leaving 6 bases unmatched.

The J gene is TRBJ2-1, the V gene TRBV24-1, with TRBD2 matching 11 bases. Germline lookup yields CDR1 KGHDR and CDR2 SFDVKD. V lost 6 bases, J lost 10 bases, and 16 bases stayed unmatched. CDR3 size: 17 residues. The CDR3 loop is CATSRLGGSGGVPEQFF. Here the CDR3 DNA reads TGTGCCACCAGTCGCCTCGGTGGTAGCGGGGGGGTACCGGAGCAGTTCTTC.

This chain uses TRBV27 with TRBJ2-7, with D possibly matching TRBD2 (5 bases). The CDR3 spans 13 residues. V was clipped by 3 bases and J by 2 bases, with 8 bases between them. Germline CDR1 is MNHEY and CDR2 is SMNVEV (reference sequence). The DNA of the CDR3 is TGTGCCAGCAGTTTCGGGGAAACCTACGAGCAGTACTTC. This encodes CASSFGETYEQYF.

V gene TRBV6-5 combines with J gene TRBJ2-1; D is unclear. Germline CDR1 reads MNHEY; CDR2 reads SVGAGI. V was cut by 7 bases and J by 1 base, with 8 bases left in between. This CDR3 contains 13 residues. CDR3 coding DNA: TGTGCCAGCAAGGAGCGTTCCTACAATGAGCAGTTCTTC. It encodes CASKERSYNEQFF.

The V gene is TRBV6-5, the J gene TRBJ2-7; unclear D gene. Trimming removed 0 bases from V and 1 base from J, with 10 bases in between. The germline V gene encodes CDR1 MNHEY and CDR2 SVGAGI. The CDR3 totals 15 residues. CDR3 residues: CASSYSAGASYEQYF. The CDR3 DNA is TGTGCCAGCAGTTACTCGGCAGGCGCGTCCTACGAGCAGTACTTC.

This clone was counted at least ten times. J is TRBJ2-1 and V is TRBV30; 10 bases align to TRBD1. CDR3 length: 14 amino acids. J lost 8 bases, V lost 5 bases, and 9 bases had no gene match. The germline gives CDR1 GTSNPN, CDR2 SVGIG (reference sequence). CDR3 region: CAWDPGQGFHEQFF. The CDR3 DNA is TGTGCCTGGGATCCGGGACAGGGGTTTCATGAGCAGTTCTTC.

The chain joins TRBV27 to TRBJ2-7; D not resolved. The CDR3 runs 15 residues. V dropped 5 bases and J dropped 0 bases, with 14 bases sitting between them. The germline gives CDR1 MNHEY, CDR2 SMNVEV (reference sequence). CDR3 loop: CASSPVGKSSYEQYF. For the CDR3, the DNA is TGTGCCAGCAGTCCAGTGGGAAAGAGCTCCTACGAGCAGTACTTC.

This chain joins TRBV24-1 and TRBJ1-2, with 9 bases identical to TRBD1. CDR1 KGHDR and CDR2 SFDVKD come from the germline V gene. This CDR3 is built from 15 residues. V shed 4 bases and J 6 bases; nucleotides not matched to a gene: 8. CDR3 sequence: CATSDRGTGFHGYTF. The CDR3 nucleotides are TGTGCCACCAGTGACCGGGGGACAGGGTTCCATGGCTACACCTTC.

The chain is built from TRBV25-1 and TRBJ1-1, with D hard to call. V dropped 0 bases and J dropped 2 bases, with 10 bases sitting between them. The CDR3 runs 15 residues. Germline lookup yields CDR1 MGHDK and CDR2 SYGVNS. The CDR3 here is CASSEYLGRNTEAFF. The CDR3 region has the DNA TGTGCCAGCAGTGAATATCTAGGGCGAAACACTGAAGCTTTCTTT.

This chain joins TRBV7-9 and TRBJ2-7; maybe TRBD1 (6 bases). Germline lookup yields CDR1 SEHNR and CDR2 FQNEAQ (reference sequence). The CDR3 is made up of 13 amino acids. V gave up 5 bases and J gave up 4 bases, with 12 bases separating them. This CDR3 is CASSKQGGYEQYF. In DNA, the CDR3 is TGTGCCAGCAGCAAACAGGGTGGGTACGAGCAGTACTTC.

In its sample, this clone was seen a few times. CDR3 protein: CASSLEGGNSLSYTF. The CDR3, as DNA: TGCGCCAGCAGCCTCGAAGGTGGCAACTCCTTAAGCTACACCTTC. The J gene is TRBJ1-2, the V gene TRBV4-3; no firm D call. From germline, CDR1 is LGHNA and CDR2 YSLEER. The CDR3 loop spans 15 amino acids. V was trimmed by 4 bases and J by 9 bases, leaving 21 bases between them.

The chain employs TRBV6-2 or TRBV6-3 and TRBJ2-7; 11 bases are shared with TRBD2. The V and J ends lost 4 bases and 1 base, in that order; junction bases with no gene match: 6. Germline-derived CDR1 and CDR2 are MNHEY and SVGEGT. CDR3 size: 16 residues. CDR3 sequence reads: CASSSRLAGTSYEQYF. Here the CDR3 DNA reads TGTGCCAGCAGTTCCAGACTAGCGGGGACATCCTACGAGCAGTACTTC.

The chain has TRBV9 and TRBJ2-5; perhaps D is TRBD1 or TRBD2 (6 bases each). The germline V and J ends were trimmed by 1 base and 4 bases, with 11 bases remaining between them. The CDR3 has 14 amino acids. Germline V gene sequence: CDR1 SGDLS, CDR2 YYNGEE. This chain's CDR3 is CASSVTGRGETQYF. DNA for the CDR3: TGTGCCAGCAGCGTAACAGGGCGGGGAGAGACCCAGTACTTC. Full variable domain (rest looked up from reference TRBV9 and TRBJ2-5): DSGVTQTPKHLITATGQRVTLRCSPRSGDLSVYWYQQSLDQGLQFLIQYYNGEERAKGNILERFSAQQFPDLHSELNLSSLELGDSALYFCASSVTGRGETQYFGPGTRLLVL.

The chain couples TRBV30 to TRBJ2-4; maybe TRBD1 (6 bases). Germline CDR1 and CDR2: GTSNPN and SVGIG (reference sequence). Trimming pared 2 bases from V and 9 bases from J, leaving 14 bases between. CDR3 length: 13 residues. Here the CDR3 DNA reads TGTGCCTGGAGTCACAGGGCCCAAGTCATTCAGTACTTC. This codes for CAWSHRAQVIQYF. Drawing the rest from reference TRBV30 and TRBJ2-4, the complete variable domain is SQTIHQWPATLVQPVGSPLSLECTVEGTSNPNLYWYRQAAGRGLQLLFYSVGIGQISSEVPQNLSASRPQDRQFILSSKKLLLSDSGFYLCAWSHRAQVIQYFGAGTRLSVL.

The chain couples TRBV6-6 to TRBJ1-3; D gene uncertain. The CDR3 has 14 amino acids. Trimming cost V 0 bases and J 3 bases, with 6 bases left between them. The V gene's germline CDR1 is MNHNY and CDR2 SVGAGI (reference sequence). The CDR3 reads CASSYSVDGNTIYF. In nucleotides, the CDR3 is TGTGCCAGCAGTTACTCAGTCGATGGAAACACCATATATTTT.

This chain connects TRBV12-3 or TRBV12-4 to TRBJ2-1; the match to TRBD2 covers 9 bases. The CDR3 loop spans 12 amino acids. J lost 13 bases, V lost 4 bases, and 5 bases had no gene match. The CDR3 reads CASSWAGGDQFF. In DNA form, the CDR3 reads TGTGCCAGCAGTTGGGCGGGGGGGGACCAGTTCTTC.

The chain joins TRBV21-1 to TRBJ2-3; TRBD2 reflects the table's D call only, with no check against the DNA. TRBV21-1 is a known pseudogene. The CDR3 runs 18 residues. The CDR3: CASSKGRAVATSTDTQYF. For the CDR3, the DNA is TGTGCCAGCAGCAAAGGGCGGGCAGTCGCTACTAGCACAGATACGCAGTATTTT.

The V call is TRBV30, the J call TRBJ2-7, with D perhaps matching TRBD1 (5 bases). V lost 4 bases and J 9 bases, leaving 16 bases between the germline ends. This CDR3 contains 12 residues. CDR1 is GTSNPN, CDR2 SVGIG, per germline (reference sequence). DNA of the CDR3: TGTGCCTGGAATGGGGCTGGCTTAGGGCAGTACTTC. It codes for CAWNGAGLGQYF. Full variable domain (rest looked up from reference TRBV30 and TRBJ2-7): SQTIHQWPATLVQPVGSPLSLECTVEGTSNPNLYWYRQAAGRGLQLLFYSVGIGQISSEVPQNLSASRPQDRQFILSSKKLLLSDSGFYLCAWNGAGLGQYFGPGTRLTVT.

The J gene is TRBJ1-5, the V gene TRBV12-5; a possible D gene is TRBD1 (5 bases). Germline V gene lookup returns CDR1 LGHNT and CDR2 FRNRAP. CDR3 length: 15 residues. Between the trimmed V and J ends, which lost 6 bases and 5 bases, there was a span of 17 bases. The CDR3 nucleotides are TGTGCTAGTGGCCCGGACACTGGAAGCGATCAGCCCCAGCATTTT. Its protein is CASGPDTGSDQPQHF.